Sequencing of this T cell receptor (beta chain) was carried out in a study of blood T cells in healthy people across ages. A sample-barcoded 5' primer and a J-beta primer mix were used in a second PCR of roughly 6 to 11 cycles. TCRdb independently ran MiXCR on the 5' RACE reads; one entry per CDR3 protein. The sample has approximately 1,000,000 distinct CDR3 sequences; 35% to 50% are singletons. Comment on this clonotype: Its antigen is unknown.

Per germline, CDR1 SEHNR and CDR2 FQNEAQ (reference sequence). This CDR3 is 16 amino acids long. The V segment lost 7 bases and the J segment 7 bases; nucleotides outside the gene matches: 17. Notes on the study in general: Researchers report that TCR beta diversity correlated strongly with naive T cell percentage.

The sample consisted of blood. The chain links TRBV7-9 to TRBJ2-7; 9 bases fit TRBD2. This clonotype originated in a woman in her sixties in good health. Here the CDR3 reads CASNSPFGLAGLEQYF. CDR3 nucleotides: TGTGCCAGCAACTCTCCGTTCGGGCTAGCGGGACTAGAGCAGTACTTC.